These T cell receptor beta chains were read from a single sample in a study of blood T cell repertoires in COVID-19. TCRdb's table, derived via immunoSEQ multiplex PCR, lists solely in-frame clones and lacks some. The sample includes over 200,000 clones, about 84% of them seen just once. The sequenced sample consisted of PBMCs or T cells enriched from blood (not recorded which). Receptors were obtained from a man in his sixties who had recovered from COVID-19. The CDR3 runs from the conserved cysteine through the conserved F or W. A D gene is named only where the DNA matches it firmly. Expanded clones are given a class, and other clones once, few, many or no size at all.

CAISDPGRTQHF TGTGCCATCAGTGATCCGGGTAGGACCCAGCATTTT NA TRBV10-3 NA TRBJ1-5
CASSPTSGESSGNTIYF TGTGCCAGCAGCCCCACCTCAGGGGAGAGCTCTGGAAACACCATATATTTT NA TRBV7-6 NA TRBJ1-3
CASGLAGATYEQYF TGTGCCAGTGGGCTAGCGGGGGCCACCTACGAGCAGTACTTC NA TRBV19 TRBD2 TRBJ2-7
CASSYSPVEAKPNQPQHF TGTGCCAGCAGTTATTCCCCGGTTGAGGCAAAGCCCAATCAGCCCCAGCATTTT NA TRBV6-2/TRBV6-3 NA TRBJ1-5
CASMGPGQGTEAFF TGTGCCAGCATGGGCCCTGGGCAGGGCACTGAAGCTTTCTTT NA TRBV6-5 NA TRBJ1-1
CASSQDRGRVGNTIYF TGTGCCAGTAGTCAGGACAGGGGGCGCGTTGGAAACACCATATATTTT NA TRBV19 TRBD1 TRBJ1-3
CASSLVGQTSTDTQYF TGTGCCAGCAGCTTAGTAGGACAAACTAGCACAGATACGCAGTATTTT NA TRBV11-2 NA TRBJ2-3
CAANRVGTGELFF TGTGCCGCTAACAGGGTTGGCACCGGGGAGCTGTTTTTT NA TRBV24-1 NA TRBJ2-2
CASSQEYVCTGGPTNEKLFF TGTGCCAGCAGCCAAGAATACGTATGTACAGGGGGTCCAACTAATGAAAAACTGTTTTTT NA TRBV3-1/TRBV3-2 TRBD1 TRBJ1-4
CASSAETPNTEAFF TGTGCCAGCAGTGCAGAGACACCGAACACTGAAGCTTTCTTT NA TRBV2 NA TRBJ1-1
CASSPRTGWYEQYF TGTGCCAGCTCACCGAGGACAGGGTGGTACGAGCAGTACTTC NA TRBV18 TRBD1 TRBJ2-7
CASSPQTGVWEKLFF TGTGCCAGCAGCCCCCAGACAGGGGTGTGGGAAAAACTGTTTTTT once TRBV5-8 TRBD1 TRBJ1-4
CSVEVRRGDTGELFF TGCAGCGTTGAAGTCCGCAGGGGCGACACCGGGGAGCTGTTTTTT NA TRBV29-1 NA TRBJ2-2
CASSPDRTGNTIYF TGTGCCAGCTCACCCGACAGGACTGGAAACACCATATATTTT NA TRBV18 NA TRBJ1-3
CASSPALHRVSPLHF TGTGCCAGCAGCCCCGCCCTTCACAGGGTTTCACCCCTCCACTTT NA TRBV7-8 NA TRBJ1-6
CASSQRTDLVSGNTIYF TGTGCCAGCAGCCAACGGACAGACCTAGTGTCTGGAAACACCATATATTTT NA TRBV4-2 NA TRBJ1-3
CASSPGSTDTQYF TGTGCCAGCAGTCCGGGGTCGACAGATACGCAGTATTTT NA TRBV6-5 NA TRBJ2-3
CASSEMGGFSYNSPLHF TGTGCCAGCAGTGAAATGGGAGGGTTCTCCTATAATTCACCCCTCCACTTT NA TRBV25-1 NA TRBJ1-6
CASSLVTVNTEAFF TGTGCCAGCAGCTTAGTGACAGTGAACACTGAAGCTTTCTTT NA TRBV11-2 NA TRBJ1-1
CASSSDTSNYGYTF TGTGCCAGCAGCTCGGACACCTCTAACTATGGCTACACCTTC few TRBV7-9 NA TRBJ1-2
CASGPGQTDTQYF TGTGCTAGTGGTCCAGGACAGACAGATACGCAGTATTTT NA TRBV12-5 NA TRBJ2-3
CATGKGQQETQYF TGTGCCACCGGAAAGGGACAGCAAGAGACCCAGTACTTC NA TRBV24-1 TRBD1 TRBJ2-5
CSVELDRIDEQYF TGCAGCGTTGAACTGGACAGGATAGACGAGCAGTACTTC NA TRBV29-1 TRBD1 TRBJ2-7
CASSLTGPGNTIYF TGTGCCAGCAGCCTGACAGGTCCTGGAAACACCATATATTTT NA TRBV11-2 NA TRBJ1-3
CASSFQDRDSRPYEQYF TGTGCCAGCAGCTTTCAGGACCGGGACAGCAGACCATACGAGCAGTACTTC few TRBV5-6 TRBD1 TRBJ2-7
CASSESLGTVSYEQYF TGTGCCAGCAGTGAATCGTTGGGGACAGTCTCCTACGAGCAGTACTTC NA TRBV25-1 TRBD1 TRBJ2-7
CASSSPGQGQETQYF TGTGCCAGCAGTTCCCCCGGACAGGGCCAAGAGACCCAGTACTTC NA TRBV5-5 TRBD1 TRBJ2-5